This TCR beta chain was sequenced in a study of OX40 agonist ivuxolimab in advanced cancers. Overall study context: Patients received ivuxolimab, an agonistic anti-OX40 (CD134) antibody. Averaging 60 years in age, with a range of about 23 to 85, the cohort was approximately 84% male. Study observations and caveats: No determination was made of the antigen specificity of the expanded peripheral T cells. CD4+ and CD8+ blood T cells expanded clonally by week 6 at 0.1 to 3.0 mg/kg.

Comment on this clone: The antigen remains undetermined.

After removal of 8 bases from V and 0 bases from J, the junction contained 7 bases not matched to a gene. The germline V gene has CDR1 SGHTA and CDR2 FQGNSA. This CDR3 comprises 17 residues. Libraries were prepared by immunoSEQ multiplex PCR; TCRdb keeps only in-frame clonotypes and omits some of them. Of 65,000 to 95,000 clones detected, just over 90% appear once; the ten largest clones hold 4.5% to 5%. This material consisted of CD4+ or CD8+ T cells sorted from blood, taken in a trial of the OX40 agonist ivuxolimab. The sequence derives from an adult with an advanced solid tumor such as melanoma, head and neck, liver or kidney cancer. This chain joins TRBV7-2 and TRBJ2-1; 13 bases map to TRBD2. Here the CDR3 DNA reads TGTGCCAGCTCAAGGACTAGCGGGGGTACCTCCTACAATGAGCAGTTCTTC. Translating gives CASSRTSGGTSYNEQFF.